Sequencing of this T cell receptor (beta chain) was carried out in a study of beta chain features in type 1 diabetes. Looking at the study overall: Across all samples, about 100 million sorted cells were examined. General study findings and limits: Patients with Type 1 diabetes showed moderately but significantly shorter TCRB CDR3s in all four CD4+ subsets.

Cell sorting via CD45RO/CCR7/CD25/CD127/CD95/CD27 was performed to obtain CD4+ naive, central memory, regulatory and stem cell-like memory cells. Purity exceeding 95% was reached by all sorted populations. All of the isolated RNA was reverse transcribed, so expressed TCRB transcripts were sequenced. Only in-frame clones appear in the TCRdb table, and some are missing; sequencing was by immunoSEQ multiplex PCR. This table has over 600,000 clones, under 15% appearing once. About this clone: Antigen: not known.

This CDR3 contains 15 residues. Trimming shortened V by 0 bases and J by 7 bases, and 12 bases separated the two germline ends. From germline, CDR1 is SGHTA and CDR2 FQGNSA. V and J are TRBV7-2 and TRBJ2-2, with D possibly matching TRBD1 (6 bases). What was sequenced was naive CD4+ T cells from blood. The TCR was taken from a man aged 30 to 45 with type 1 diabetes. Here the CDR3 reads CASSLAGQGIGELFF. In nucleotides, the CDR3 is TGTGCCAGCAGCTTAGCGGGGCAGGGGATCGGGGAGCTGTTTTTT.